This TCR beta chain is from a study of cytomegalovirus exposure and HLA in healthy donors. About the study: The 90 to 150 validation repertoires used the same platform as the 666 first-cohort repertoires, a later analysis reported. Study-wide results and caveats: As confirmed in vitro, a few CMV-associated chains were specific for CMV antigens. Researchers counted over 150 TCR beta chains as cytomegalovirus-associated. According to a later analysis, TCR clusters from the first cohort tended to co-occur in the 120 or so validation repertoires.

Comment on this clone: The antigen is unknown.

Repertoires were generated with immunoSEQ multiplex PCR, while TCRdb's copy carries only in-frame clones and drops some. The sample has fewer than 350,000 clones, more than 75% seen once. Sample: PBMCs. The receptor comes from a woman aged 18-29 years in good health and CMV-seronegative.

The CDR3 DNA follows: TGCGCCAGCAGCTTGGCGGGGGGAGAGGGCTACACCTTC. Translating it yields CASSLAGGEGYTF. The chain links TRBV5-1 to TRBJ1-2; TRBD1 might be the D (5 bases). Germline loops: CDR1 SGHRS, CDR2 YFSETQ. This CDR3 comprises 13 residues. The V end lost 0 bases, the J end lost 8 bases, and 11 bases lay between the germline ends.